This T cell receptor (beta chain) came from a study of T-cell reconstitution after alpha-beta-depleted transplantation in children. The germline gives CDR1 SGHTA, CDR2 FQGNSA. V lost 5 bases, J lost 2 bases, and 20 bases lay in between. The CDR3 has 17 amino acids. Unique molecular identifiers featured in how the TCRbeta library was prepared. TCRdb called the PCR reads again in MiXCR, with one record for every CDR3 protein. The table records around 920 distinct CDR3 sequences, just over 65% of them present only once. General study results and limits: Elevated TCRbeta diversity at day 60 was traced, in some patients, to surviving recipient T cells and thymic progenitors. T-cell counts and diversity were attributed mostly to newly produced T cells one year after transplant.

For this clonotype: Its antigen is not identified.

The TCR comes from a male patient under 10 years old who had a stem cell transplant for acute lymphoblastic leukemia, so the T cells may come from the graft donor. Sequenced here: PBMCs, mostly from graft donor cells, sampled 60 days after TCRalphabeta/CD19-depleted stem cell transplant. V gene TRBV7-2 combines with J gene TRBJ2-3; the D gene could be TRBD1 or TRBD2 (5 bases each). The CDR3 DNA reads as TGTGCCAGCAGCCAGGACTCGAACCGTGGACACACAGATACGCAGTATTTT. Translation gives CASSQDSNRGHTDTQYF.